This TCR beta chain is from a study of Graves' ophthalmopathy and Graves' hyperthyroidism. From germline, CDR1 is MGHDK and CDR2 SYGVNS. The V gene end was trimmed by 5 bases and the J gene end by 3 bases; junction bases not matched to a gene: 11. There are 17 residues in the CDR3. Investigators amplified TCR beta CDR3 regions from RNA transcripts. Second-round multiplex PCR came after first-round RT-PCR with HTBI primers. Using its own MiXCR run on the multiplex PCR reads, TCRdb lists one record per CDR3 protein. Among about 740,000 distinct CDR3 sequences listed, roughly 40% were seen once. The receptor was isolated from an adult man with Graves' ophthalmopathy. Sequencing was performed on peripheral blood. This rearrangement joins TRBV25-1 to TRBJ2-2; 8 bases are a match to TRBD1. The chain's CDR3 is CASSFRTGTEYTGELFF. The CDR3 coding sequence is TGTGCCAGCAGTTTTAGGACAGGGACCGAGTACACCGGGGAGCTGTTTTTT.